This TCR beta chain was found in a study of blood T cell repertoires in COVID-19. This CDR3 has 14 residues. The germline gives CDR1 LNHNV, CDR2 YYDKDF (reference sequence). Deletions cut 0 bases from V and 7 bases from J, with 9 bases between. Sequencing used immunoSEQ multiplex PCR; TCRdb keeps in-frame clones, though not all of them. The sample includes about 360,000 clones, 80% to 90% of them seen just once. Sequencing was performed on PBMCs or T cells enriched from blood (not recorded which). V gene TRBV15 combines with J gene TRBJ2-2, with D maybe TRBD1 (5 bases). The receptor comes from a young man who had recovered from COVID-19. CDR3 in amino acids: CATSRDPRGGELFF. DNA of the CDR3: TGTGCCACCAGCAGAGATCCTAGGGGCGGGGAGCTGTTTTTT. Together with reference TRBV15 and TRBJ2-2, the CDR3 gives the full variable domain: DAMVIQNPRYQVTQFGKPVTLSCSQTLNHNVMYWYQQKSSQAPKLLFHYYDKDFNNEADTPDNFQSRRPNTSFCFLDIRSPGLGDTAMYLCATSRDPRGGELFFGEGSRLTVL.